This entry lists 22 T cell receptor beta chains sequenced from one sample in a study of blood T cell repertoires in COVID-19. Generated by immunoSEQ multiplex PCR, the TCRdb table keeps only in-frame clones and is missing some. The sample lists 150,000 or so clones, approximately 78% occurring once. Sample: peripheral blood. The receptors shown here come from a human donor with acute or convalescent COVID-19. The donor label of this sample is uncertain.

The chain links TRBV3-1 (or the pseudogene TRBV3-2) to TRBJ2-7; TRBD1 agrees at 8 bases. In germline, CDR1 is LGHDT, CDR2 YNNKEL (reference sequence). Germline trimming cut 2 bases from V and 4 bases from J; bases unmatched to any gene: 4. The length of the CDR3 is 14 residues. CDR3 coding DNA: TGTGCCAGCAGCCAACGAACAGGGGGTTACGAGCAGTACTTC. Its protein product is CASSQRTGGYEQYF.

The gene calls are TRBV15 and TRBJ1-2, with D possibly matching TRBD1 (5 bases). The V end lost 0 bases, the J end lost 7 bases, and 15 bases lay between the germline ends. The germline CDR1 and CDR2 sequences are LNHNV and YYDKDF (reference sequence). The CDR3 covers 15 residues. Here the CDR3 DNA reads TGTGCCACCAGCAGAGATATGAAGGGGTCAGTTGGCTACACCTTC. As protein: CATSRDMKGSVGYTF.

The rearrangement uses TRBV5-1 and TRBJ2-7; D remains ambiguous. Germline CDR1 and CDR2: SGHRS and YFSETQ. V was trimmed by 4 bases and J by 1 base, leaving 12 bases between them. The CDR3 runs to 14 residues. The CDR3 loop is CASSGAVSSYEQYF. The CDR3 bases are TGCGCCAGCAGCGGAGCTGTGTCTTCCTACGAGCAGTACTTC.

This clone has only a few counts. J is TRBJ1-6 and V is TRBV6-5; 9 positions match TRBD1. The V gene end was trimmed by 5 bases and the J gene end by 6 bases; junction bases not matched to a gene: 5. This CDR3 comprises 15 residues. Germline V gives CDR1 MNHEY, CDR2 SVGAGI. The CDR3 DNA follows: TGTGCCAGCAGTAACGGACAGGGGCCTAATTCACCCCTCCACTTT. This translates into CASSNGQGPNSPLHF.

This chain joins TRBV4-1 and TRBJ1-2; TRBD1 agrees at 7 bases. With 4 bases clipped from V and 2 bases from J, the junction kept 7 bases outside the gene matches. Germline V gene lookup returns CDR1 MGHRA and CDR2 YSYEKL. This CDR3 contains 15 residues. The CDR3 loop reads CASSRLQGTNYGYTF. In nucleotides, the CDR3 is TGCGCCAGCAGCCGGTTACAGGGGACCAACTATGGCTACACCTTC.

The chain employs TRBV5-5 and TRBJ2-3, with D unclear. V shed 1 base and J shed 0 bases, with 12 bases lying between them. The length of the CDR3 is 16 residues. Germline CDR1 and CDR2: SGHKS and YYEKEE (reference sequence). The CDR3 region is CASSLYWAASTDTQYF. The CDR3 bases are TGTGCCAGCAGCTTGTATTGGGCAGCTAGCACAGATACGCAGTATTTT.

The chain carries TRBV25-1 and TRBJ1-2, with D unclear. Trimming removed 2 bases at V and 9 bases at J, with 7 bases between. The CDR3 totals 11 residues. Germline CDR1 and CDR2: MGHDK and SYGVNS. The CDR3 nucleotides read TGTGCCAGCAGTGAAGCCAGGCGCTACACCTTC. Translation: CASSEARRYTF.

This clone has just a few counts. The V and J genes are TRBV3-1 (or the pseudogene TRBV3-2) and TRBJ1-2; no clear D gene. CDR3 size: 18 residues. Trimming pared 4 bases from V and 1 base from J, leaving 22 bases between. CDR1 and CDR2 (germline): LGHDT, YNNKEL (reference sequence). For the CDR3, the DNA is TGTGCCAGCAGCCCCCACTCGCCCAACAGATACAATAACTATGGCTACACCTTC. Amino acid sequence: CASSPHSPNRYNNYGYTF.

V gene TRBV4-2 combines with J gene TRBJ1-4; possible D gene TRBD1, 6 bases. CDR1 and CDR2 (germline): LGHNA, YNFKEQ. V was clipped by 2 bases and J by 3 bases, with 19 bases between them. The CDR3 is 18 residues long. The CDR3 region has the DNA TGTGCCAGCAGCCAACCCCAGGGGAGGGGGACCTCTAATGAAAAACTGTTTTTT. It specifies CASSQPQGRGTSNEKLFF.

This rearrangement joins TRBV2 to TRBJ2-2, with D unresolved. Germline V gives CDR1 SNHLY, CDR2 FYNNEI. V gave up 4 bases and J gave up 5 bases, with 11 bases separating them. The CDR3 runs 14 residues. The CDR3 loop is CASSVSTPTGELFF. CDR3 coding DNA: TGTGCCAGCAGTGTCTCGACACCGACCGGGGAGCTGTTTTTT. Full variable domain (missing parts from reference TRBV2 and TRBJ2-2): EPEVTQTPSHQVTQMGQEVILRCVPISNHLYFYWYRQILGQKVEFLVSFYNNEISEKSEIFDDQFSVERPDGSNFTLKIRSTKLEDSAMYFCASSVSTPTGELFFGEGSRLTVL.

The chain carries TRBV7-8 and TRBJ2-1; TRBD2 matches 8 bases. Germline V gene data show CDR1 as SGHVS and CDR2 as FQNEAQ. V gave up 4 bases and J gave up 0 bases; unmatched junction bases: 8. The CDR3 has 17 residues. CDR3 bases: TGTGCCAGCAGCTCCCTTAGCGGGGTTAGCTCCTACAATGAGCAGTTCTTC. Protein: CASSSLSGVSSYNEQFF.

The chain links TRBV18 to TRBJ1-3; D is unresolved. CDR1 KGHSH and CDR2 LQKENI come from the germline V gene. The CDR3 has 14 amino acids. Trimming took off 6 bases at V and 2 bases at J, with 11 bases between the two ends. CDR3 loop: CASSHREAGNTIYF. The CDR3 region has the DNA TGTGCCAGCTCCCACCGGGAGGCTGGAAACACCATATATTTT. The complete variable domain, with remaining parts taken from reference TRBV18 and TRBJ1-3, reads NAGVMQNPRHLVRRRGQEARLRCSPMKGHSHVYWYRQLPEEGLKFMVYLQKENIIDESGMPKERFSAEFPKEGPSILRIQQVVRGDSAAYFCASSHREAGNTIYFGEGSWLTVV.

V and J are TRBV6-1 and TRBJ2-1; 12 positions match TRBD2. The CDR3 loop spans 16 amino acids. With 4 bases clipped from V and 6 bases from J, the junction kept 7 bases outside the gene matches. In germline, CDR1 is MNHNS, CDR2 SASEGT. The CDR3 here is CASSGRLAGVSNEQFF. CDR3 sequence (DNA): TGTGCCAGCAGTGGCAGACTAGCGGGGGTTAGCAATGAGCAGTTCTTC.

For this clone: One end of the junction does not line up with germline, which may come from a read error. This chain uses TRBV5-4 with TRBJ1-1, with a weak D call TRBD1 (5 bases). The CDR3 totals 15 residues. Germline V gene lookup returns CDR1 SGHNT and CDR2 YYREEE (reference sequence). For the CDR3, the DNA is TGTGCCAGCAGCTTGATTACGGCCCCCGGACGAACAGGTCTCTTT. Translated, it gives CASSLITAPGRTGLF.

The CDR3 DNA reads as TGTGCCAGCAGTGAATCCGGCAAACGGAGCTATGGCTACACCTTC. This encodes CASSESGKRSYGYTF. V is TRBV2 and J is TRBJ1-2; D gene unclear. Trimming left V 2 bases short and J 4 bases short, with 14 bases between. Germline CDR1 SNHLY, CDR2 FYNNEI. The CDR3 has 15 amino acids.

This clone was picked up a small number of times. J is TRBJ1-2 and V is TRBV18; no firm D call. CDR1 and CDR2 from the germline V gene are KGHSH and LQKENI. V was shortened by 3 bases and J by 1 base, with 9 bases between the two germline ends. This CDR3 is 14 amino acids long. CDR3 amino acids: CASSPTGVNYGYTF. The CDR3 DNA follows: TGTGCCAGCTCACCTACCGGGGTTAACTATGGCTACACCTTC.

The chain employs TRBV3-1 (or the pseudogene TRBV3-2) and TRBJ1-6; the match to TRBD1 covers 8 bases. Germline V gene lookup returns CDR1 LGHDT and CDR2 YNNKEL (reference sequence). V was pared by 0 bases and J by 4 bases, with 14 bases of the junction left unmatched. The CDR3 totals 20 residues. The CDR3 protein is CASSQDRFFPGQEYNSPLHF. The CDR3 DNA follows: TGTGCCAGCAGCCAAGATCGATTTTTCCCGGGACAGGAATATAATTCACCCCTCCACTTT.

V and J are TRBV5-1 and TRBJ2-5, with TRBD2 matching over 8 bases. From germline, CDR1 is SGHRS and CDR2 YFSETQ. The CDR3 loop spans 15 amino acids. J gave up 5 bases and V 1 base, and 7 bases lay outside the gene matches. The CDR3 is CASSLFAGGVETQYF. The CDR3 DNA follows: TGCGCCAGCAGCTTGTTCGCGGGGGGAGTGGAGACCCAGTACTTC.

The gene calls are TRBV5-3 and TRBJ1-2; 7 nucleotides align to TRBD1. TRBV5-3 is an ORF; its function is uncertain. This CDR3 has 18 amino acids. The junction had 15 bases not matched to a gene; V was cut back by 0 bases and J by 4 bases. In nucleotides, the CDR3 is TGTGCCAGAAGCTTGGTCTATTGTGGACAGGCCGTATCCTATGGCTACACCTTC. Protein: CARSLVYCGQAVSYGYTF.

This chain uses TRBV4-3 with TRBJ2-2; D is ambiguous. The germline V gene has CDR1 LGHNA and CDR2 YSLEER. The CDR3 contains 14 residues. V lost 4 bases and J 3 bases, leaving 9 bases between the germline ends. The DNA for the CDR3 is TGCGCCAGCAGCCTCACACCTGACACCGGGGAGCTGTTTTTT. As protein: CASSLTPDTGELFF.

In its sample, this clone was seen a few times. The rearrangement uses TRBV30 and TRBJ1-2; D uncertain. Germline CDR1 and CDR2: GTSNPN and SVGIG (reference sequence). The V and J ends lost 5 bases and 4 bases respectively, with 11 bases between them. The CDR3 loop spans 12 amino acids. CDR3 sequence reads: CAWSSRTYGYTF. For the CDR3, the DNA is TGTGCCTGGTCTAGCAGGACCTATGGCTACACCTTC.

The chain carries TRBV18 and TRBJ1-2; 12 nucleotides line up with TRBD1. Germline CDR1 and CDR2: KGHSH and LQKENI. This CDR3 contains 18 residues. Trimming took 1 base from V and 4 from J; bases not matched to a gene: 10. The CDR3 DNA reads TGTGCCAGCTCACCACTGCCCCCCGGGACAGGGGGCAGCTATGGCTACACCTTC. Encoded protein: CASSPLPPGTGGSYGYTF.